These 27 T cell receptor beta chains came from one sample sequenced in a study of shared clonotypes between healthy human individuals. The assay was immunoSEQ multiplex PCR, and TCRdb's table has in-frame clones only and misses some. The sample holds 2.5 million or so clones, approximately 92% seen once. The specimen sequenced was naive CD4+ T cells sorted from blood. Specified subset: CD45RA+ positively selected. These receptors came from a young man in good health.

A note on this clone: Within the sample, other DNA sequences also encode this same CDR3. The rearrangement uses TRBV19 and TRBJ1-2; D uncertain. Germline CDR1 and CDR2: LNHDA and SQIVND (reference sequence). V was cut by 3 bases and J by 0 bases, with 5 bases left in between. CDR3 length equals 13 residues. The CDR3 nucleotides read TGTGCCAGTAGTATTAGTTCTAACTATGGCTACACCTTC. Translation gives CASSISSNYGYTF.

The J gene is TRBJ2-1, the V gene TRBV29-1, with TRBD2 matching 9 bases. The germline gives CDR1 SQVTM, CDR2 ANQGSEA. V trimming: 4 bases; J trimming: 1 base; junction bases outside the gene matches: 5. This CDR3 is 15 amino acids long. CDR3: CSVGGSGSSYNEQFF. CDR3 bases: TGCAGCGTTGGCGGTAGCGGGAGTTCCTACAATGAGCAGTTCTTC.

The V and J genes are TRBV6-5 and TRBJ2-5, with D tentatively TRBD1 or TRBD2 (5 bases each). This CDR3 contains 15 residues. Germline V gene data show CDR1 as MNHEY and CDR2 as SVGAGI. The germline V and J ends were trimmed by 6 bases and 2 bases, with 16 bases remaining between them. The CDR3 reads CASSPPGRPQETQYF. The CDR3 DNA sequence: TGTGCCAGCAGCCCCCCGGGACGCCCACAAGAGACCCAGTACTTC.

This sequence joins TRBV5-1 and TRBJ2-5, with TRBD2 matching over 12 bases. CDR3 length: 16 residues. Germline-derived CDR1 and CDR2 are SGHRS and YFSETQ. The V and J ends lost 1 base and 5 bases, in that order; junction bases with no gene match: 6. The CDR3 reads CASSLPSGGASETQYF. The CDR3 nucleotides are TGCGCCAGCAGCTTGCCTAGCGGGGGGGCCTCGGAGACCCAGTACTTC.

The V and J genes are TRBV6-5 and TRBJ2-7; D is ambiguous. CDR3 length equals 13 residues. V lost 5 bases to trimming and J lost 1 base, with 9 bases between them. Germline loops: CDR1 MNHEY, CDR2 SVGAGI. CDR3 sequence: CASSRRASYEQYF. CDR3 in DNA: TGTGCCAGCAGTCGACGAGCTTCCTACGAGCAGTACTTC.

J is TRBJ1-4 and V is TRBV5-6; D uncertain. Trimming shortened V by 4 bases and J by 8 bases, and 15 bases separated the two germline ends. The CDR3 has 14 amino acids. CDR1 and CDR2 from the germline V gene are SGHDT and YYEEEE. The CDR3 here is CASSSLGKGEKLFF. CDR3 nucleotides: TGTGCCAGCAGCAGCCTAGGGAAAGGAGAAAAACTGTTTTTT.

The chain employs TRBV6-5 and TRBJ1-2; D unclear. V dropped 6 bases and J dropped 3 bases, with 11 bases sitting between them. CDR1 MNHEY and CDR2 SVGAGI come from the germline V gene. The CDR3 length is 13 residues. CDR3 protein: CASRLDGHYGYTF. The DNA for the CDR3 is TGTGCCAGCAGGCTGGACGGGCACTATGGCTACACCTTC.

With respect to this clone: The sample has other DNA sequences that encode this CDR3 too. The chain recombines TRBV28 with TRBJ2-3, with D perhaps assigned TRBD1 or TRBD2 (5 bases each). V lost 5 bases and J 3 bases, leaving 6 bases between the germline ends. CDR1 MDHEN and CDR2 SYDVKM come from the germline V gene. This CDR3 region has 12 residues. The CDR3 protein is CASSGGTDTQYF. The CDR3 DNA is TGTGCCAGCAGTGGGGGAACAGATACGCAGTATTTT.

V usage is TRBV19 and J usage is TRBJ2-7; the D gene is possibly TRBD2 (6 bases). The germline V and J ends were trimmed by 10 bases and 3 bases, with 16 bases remaining between them. The germline gives CDR1 LNHDA, CDR2 SQIVND (reference sequence). This CDR3 spans 13 amino acids. CDR3 DNA: TGTGCCACAAGGAGGGCCGGCATCTACGAGCAGTACTTC. Translated, it gives CATRRAGIYEQYF. The full variable domain, its missing parts supplied by reference TRBV19 and TRBJ2-7, is DGGITQSPKYLFRKEGQNVTLSCEQNLNHDAMYWYRQDPGQGLRLIYYSQIVNDFQKGDIAEGYSVSREKKESFPLTVTSAQKNPTAFYLCATRRAGIYEQYFGPGTRLTVT.

This sequence joins TRBV5-6 and TRBJ1-2; TRBD1 is a possible D gene (5 bases). CDR1 is SGHDT, CDR2 YYEEEE, per germline. The CDR3 runs 13 residues. V lost 0 bases, J lost 3 bases, and 6 bases lay in between. In DNA, the CDR3 is TGTGCCAGCAGCTTGGGACAGCACTATGGCTACACCTTC. This gives the protein CASSLGQHYGYTF.

V gene TRBV19 combines with J gene TRBJ1-2; D not resolved. Per germline, CDR1 LNHDA and CDR2 SQIVND (reference sequence). Trimming removed 3 bases at V and 5 bases at J, with 7 bases between. This CDR3 comprises 12 residues. Written as DNA, the CDR3 is TGTGCCAGTAGTATGGTCGGGTATGGCTACACCTTC. Residues: CASSMVGYGYTF.

The chain is built from TRBV30 and TRBJ2-2; D may match TRBD1 or TRBD2 (5 bases each). This CDR3 is 14 amino acids long. In germline, CDR1 is GTSNPN, CDR2 SVGIG (reference sequence). V dropped 2 bases and J dropped 6 bases, with 13 bases sitting between them. The CDR3 loop reads CAWSPGPPSGELFF. CDR3 nucleotides: TGTGCCTGGAGTCCGGGACCCCCCTCCGGGGAGCTGTTTTTT.

In its sample, this clone was seen a few times. Other DNA sequences within the sample encode an identical CDR3. The rearrangement uses TRBV18 and TRBJ2-3; no reliable D call. V gave up 2 bases and J gave up 2 bases, with 5 bases separating them. The CDR3 loop spans 13 amino acids. The germline V gene has CDR1 KGHSH and CDR2 LQKENI. Here the CDR3 reads CASSPGVTDTQYF. Here the CDR3 DNA reads TGTGCCAGCTCACCAGGGGTCACAGATACGCAGTATTTT.

J is TRBJ1-2 and V is TRBV5-1, with TRBD1 identical over 7 bases. CDR3 length: 15 residues. Germline CDR1 and CDR2: SGHRS and YFSETQ. V gave up 0 bases and J gave up 2 bases; unmatched junction bases: 4. CDR3 in DNA: TGCGCCAGCAGCTTGGCAGGGGGAGTGAACTATGGCTACACCTTC. This sequence encodes CASSLAGGVNYGYTF.

The gene calls are TRBV2 and TRBJ1-2; 8 positions match TRBD1. Germline-derived CDR1 and CDR2 are SNHLY and FYNNEI. This CDR3 contains 15 residues. The ends lost 2 bases at V and 4 bases at J; junction bases unmatched: 6. The DNA for the CDR3 is TGTGCCAGCAGTGAATCGGACAGGGCTCCCTATGGCTACACCTTC. Amino acid sequence: CASSESDRAPYGYTF.

The J gene is TRBJ2-1, the V gene TRBV7-8; TRBD2 agrees at 9 bases. CDR1 SGHVS and CDR2 FQNEAQ come from the germline V gene. The CDR3 length is 16 residues. The V gene end was trimmed by 3 bases and the J gene end by 0 bases; junction bases not matched to a gene: 3. The CDR3 DNA is TGTGCCAGCAGCTTTAGTAGCGGGAGCTCCTACAATGAGCAGTTCTTC. It translates to CASSFSSGSSYNEQFF.

CDR3 region: CASRTTGRLDGYTF. The CDR3 DNA reads TGTGCCAGCAGAACCACAGGGCGCTTAGATGGCTACACCTTC. The rearrangement uses TRBV6-5 and TRBJ1-2; a possible D gene is TRBD1 (6 bases). Germline V gene sequence: CDR1 MNHEY, CDR2 SVGAGI. The ends were cut back, 6 bases at V and 6 bases at J, with 17 bases in the middle. The CDR3 is 14 residues long.

The chain employs TRBV30 and TRBJ1-5, with 7 bases that match TRBD1. The CDR3 extends over 13 amino acids. The germline gives CDR1 GTSNPN, CDR2 SVGIG (reference sequence). J gave up 5 bases and V 5 bases, and 6 bases lay outside the gene matches. CDR3 sequence: CAWQGQPDQPQHF. CDR3 sequence (DNA): TGTGCCTGGCAGGGACAGCCGGATCAGCCCCAGCATTTT.

The chain has TRBV7-2 and TRBJ1-2; 8 nucleotides agree with TRBD1. Trimming cost V 5 bases and J 5 bases; bases outside gene matches: 4. The CDR3 runs 13 residues. The germline gives CDR1 SGHTA, CDR2 FQGNSA. CDR3 residues: CASSVQGGYGYTF. As DNA, the CDR3 is TGTGCCAGCAGCGTACAGGGGGGTTATGGCTACACCTTC.

This rearrangement joins TRBV6-1 to TRBJ2-3; 11 bases are a match to TRBD2. The J segment lost 4 bases and the V segment lost 4 bases, leaving 4 bases of the junction unmatched. CDR3 size: 15 residues. CDR1 is MNHNS, CDR2 SASEGT, per germline. This CDR3 is CASSAFSGRADTQYF. CDR3 coding DNA: TGTGCCAGCAGTGCATTTAGCGGGAGGGCAGATACGCAGTATTTT.

The CDR3 spells CASSHSEWGEQYF. The DNA of the CDR3 is TGTGCCAGCAGCCACTCAGAGTGGGGCGAGCAGTACTTC. The genes are TRBV14 and TRBJ2-7; no clear D. The CDR3 has 13 residues. Germline lookup yields CDR1 SGHDN and CDR2 FVKESK. V was clipped by 3 bases and J by 6 bases, with 12 bases between them.

The chain couples TRBV9 to TRBJ2-7; TRBD2 agrees at 14 bases. The junction had 4 bases not matched to a gene; V was cut back by 3 bases and J by 5 bases. This CDR3 is 15 amino acids long. Germline V gene sequence: CDR1 SGDLS, CDR2 YYNGEE. CDR3 coding DNA: TGTGCCAGCAGCGCGGGGACTAGCGGGAGAAACGAGCAGTACTTC. Its protein product is CASSAGTSGRNEQYF.

The V gene is TRBV19, the J gene TRBJ2-1; D might be TRBD1 (6 bases). The CDR3 totals 12 residues. Germline V gene sequence: CDR1 LNHDA, CDR2 SQIVND (reference sequence). The V gene lost 5 bases and the J gene lost 8 bases, with 10 bases spanning the gap. The CDR3 DNA follows: TGTGCCAGTAGTGACGACAGGTATGAGCAGTTCTTC. Protein: CASSDDRYEQFF.

The genes are TRBV4-1 and TRBJ2-2, with 9 bases lining up with TRBD1. This CDR3 is built from 16 residues. Germline CDR1 and CDR2: MGHRA and YSYEKL. The V gene end was trimmed by 3 bases and the J gene end by 5 bases; junction bases not matched to a gene: 7. The CDR3 DNA follows: TGCGCCAGCAGCCAGACCGGGACAGGGCGGACCGGGGAGCTGTTTTTT. Amino acids: CASSQTGTGRTGELFF.

The chain links TRBV14 to TRBJ1-2, with D hard to call. The length of the CDR3 is 13 residues. Germline assignment: CDR1 SGHDN and CDR2 FVKESK. Between the trimmed V and J ends, which lost 6 bases and 4 bases, there was a span of 12 bases. CDR3 in amino acids: CASSEEITYGYTF. The CDR3 nucleotides read TGTGCCAGCAGTGAAGAGATAACCTATGGCTACACCTTC.

J is TRBJ1-1 and V is TRBV19; the D is unclear. The CDR3 covers 13 residues. Germline V gives CDR1 LNHDA, CDR2 SQIVND (reference sequence). Trimming pared 5 bases from V and 1 base from J, leaving 8 bases between. The CDR3 protein is CASSPAPNTEAFF. CDR3 DNA sequence: TGTGCCAGTAGTCCTGCCCCGAACACTGAAGCTTTCTTT.

The chain couples TRBV10-2 to TRBJ2-2, with TRBD2 matching over 10 bases. Trimming at V came to 6 bases and at J to 7 bases, leaving 5 bases not matched to a gene. The length of the CDR3 is 14 residues. CDR1 and CDR2 from the germline V gene are WSHSY and SAAADI. The CDR3 region has the DNA TGCGCCAGCAGACTAGCGGGGCTTTACGGGGAGCTGTTTTTT. Residues: CASRLAGLYGELFF.